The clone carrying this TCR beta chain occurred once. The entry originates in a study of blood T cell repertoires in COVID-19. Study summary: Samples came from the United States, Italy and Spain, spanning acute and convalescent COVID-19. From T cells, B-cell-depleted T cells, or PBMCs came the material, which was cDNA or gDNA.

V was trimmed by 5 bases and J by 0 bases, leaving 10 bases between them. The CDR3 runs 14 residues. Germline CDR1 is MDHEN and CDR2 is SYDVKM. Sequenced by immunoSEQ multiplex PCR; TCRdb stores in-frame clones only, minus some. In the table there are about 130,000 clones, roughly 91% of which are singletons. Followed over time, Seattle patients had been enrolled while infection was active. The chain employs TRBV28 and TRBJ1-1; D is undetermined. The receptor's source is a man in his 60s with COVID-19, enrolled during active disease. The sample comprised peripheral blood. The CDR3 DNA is TGTGCCAGCAGTCCCGTAGTGGTGAACACTGAAGCTTTCTTT. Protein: CASSPVVVNTEAFF.